The 4 T cell receptor beta chains below were found in one sample sequenced in a study of blood T cell repertoires in COVID-19. Some clones are missing from TCRdb's copy, which holds only in-frame ones; the method was immunoSEQ multiplex PCR. The sample gives some 180,000 clones, 80% of which show up once; around 6.9% is in the top ten. Sequenced sample: peripheral blood. These receptors came from a man between 60 and 70 years old with acute or convalescent COVID-19.

The J gene is TRBJ2-3, the V gene TRBV19; D call uncertain. The CDR3 consists of 13 residues. Trimming left V 4 bases short and J 0 bases short, with 5 bases between. Germline assignment: CDR1 LNHDA and CDR2 SQIVND (reference sequence). This chain's CDR3 is CASSTTSTDTQYF. The CDR3 nucleotides read TGTGCCAGTAGTACGACTAGCACAGATACGCAGTATTTT.

The rearrangement uses TRBV19 and TRBJ2-7; 12 nucleotides match TRBD2. Trimming took 11 bases from V and 0 from J; bases not matched to a gene: 14. The CDR3 runs to 17 residues. Germline CDR1 reads LNHDA; CDR2 reads SQIVND (reference sequence). In nucleotides, the CDR3 is TGTGCCGGTCCGGGTGCTAGCGGGAGGGTGAACTCCTACGAGCAGTACTTC. This gives the protein CAGPGASGRVNSYEQYF.

The V and J genes are TRBV29-1 and TRBJ1-1; tentative D call: TRBD1 (6 bases). Per the germline V gene, CDR1 is SQVTM and CDR2 is ANQGSEA. CDR3 length: 15 residues. Trimming shortened V by 7 bases and J by 0 bases, and 18 bases separated the two germline ends. CDR3 in amino acids: CSARWGPPLNTEAFF. The CDR3 DNA is TGCAGCGCCCGATGGGGGCCCCCTCTGAACACTGAAGCTTTCTTT.

Concerning this clone itself: Within the sample, other DNA sequences also encode this same CDR3. The chain is built from TRBV18 and TRBJ1-2, with TRBD1 matching 8 bases. This CDR3 region has 14 residues. V shed 3 bases and J 4 bases; nucleotides not matched to a gene: 4. Germline V gene lookup returns CDR1 KGHSH and CDR2 LQKENI. CDR3 sequence reads: CASSPGQGSYGYTF. CDR3 nucleotides: TGTGCCAGCTCACCTGGACAGGGAAGCTATGGCTACACCTTC.